Below, 17 T cell receptor beta chains from the same sample are listed, as sequenced in a study of T-cell reconstitution after alpha-beta-depleted transplantation in children. The authors prepared the TCRbeta library with unique molecular identifiers. TCRdb itself ran the PCR reads through MiXCR, one entry per CDR3 protein. The table records 580,000 or so distinct CDR3 sequences, approximately 22% of them present only once. Here the sequenced sample was PBMCs, mostly from graft donor cells, taken 360 days after TCRalphabeta/CD19-depleted stem cell transplant. These receptors were obtained from a boy in the first two years of life who had a stem cell transplant for acute myeloid leukemia, so the T cells may come from the graft donor.

The gene calls are TRBV12-5 and TRBJ1-1; D is perhaps TRBD1 (5 bases). Germline loops: CDR1 LGHNT, CDR2 FRNRAP. This CDR3 contains 18 residues. Trimming pared 0 bases from V and 0 bases from J, leaving 17 bases between. DNA for the CDR3: TGTGCTAGTGGTTTGGTATCCGGGACCGGGGTCCTGAACACTGAAGCTTTCTTT. Its translation: CASGLVSGTGVLNTEAFF.

The chain is built from TRBV20-1 and TRBJ1-1; D not certain. V was clipped by 6 bases and J by 3 bases, with 20 bases between them. The CDR3 sequence is 15 residues long. CDR1 and CDR2 from the germline V gene are DFQATT and SNEGSKA (reference sequence). The CDR3 DNA is TGCAGTGCCCCCTCCGAAGCGCTCCAGTACACTGAAGCTTTCTTT. It specifies CSAPSEALQYTEAFF.

J is TRBJ2-1 and V is TRBV6-5, with D perhaps TRBD2 (5 bases). Germline V gene data show CDR1 as MNHEY and CDR2 as SVGAGI. The CDR3 extends over 15 amino acids. The V and J ends lost 4 bases and 5 bases respectively, with 15 bases between them. Here the CDR3 reads CASSSFGGLHNEQFF. CDR3 in DNA: TGTGCCAGCAGTTCCTTTGGAGGTTTACACAATGAGCAGTTCTTC.

This clonotype was recorded a few times. This chain uses TRBV20-1 with TRBJ2-7; 9 nucleotides agree with TRBD1. The CDR3 covers 14 residues. The V gene end was trimmed by 3 bases and the J gene end by 3 bases; junction bases not matched to a gene: 6. Germline lookup yields CDR1 DFQATT and CDR2 SNEGSKA (reference sequence). The DNA for the CDR3 is TGCAGTGCTAGGGATGACAGGGGGTTCTACGAGCAGTACTTC. This gives the protein CSARDDRGFYEQYF.

The chain uses TRBV10-2 and TRBJ1-1; possible D gene TRBD1, 6 bases. The V gene lost 0 bases and the J gene lost 7 bases, with 9 bases spanning the gap. This CDR3 comprises 13 residues. Per the germline V gene, CDR1 is WSHSY and CDR2 is SAAADI. As DNA, the CDR3 is TGCGCCAGCAGTGAGTCTACAGGGAGTGAAGCTTTCTTT. Its translation is CASSESTGSEAFF.

This clonotype was seen a few times. The rearrangement uses TRBV20-1 and TRBJ2-1; D uncertain. The V end lost 6 bases, the J end lost 4 bases, and 16 bases lay between the germline ends. CDR3 length: 14 amino acids. Germline CDR1 is DFQATT and CDR2 is SNEGSKA (reference sequence). The CDR3 DNA is TGCAGTGCGCAGTACCCCGTCGGTTACAATGAGCAGTTCTTC. It specifies CSAQYPVGYNEQFF.

This clonotype was picked up a small number of times. This chain joins TRBV20-1 and TRBJ2-1, with D possibly being TRBD1 (6 bases). The CDR3 length is 16 residues. The germline V and J ends were trimmed by 6 bases and 4 bases, with 22 bases remaining between them. CDR1 DFQATT and CDR2 SNEGSKA come from the germline V gene (reference sequence). CDR3 in DNA: TGCAGTGCGCCGCAGGTGCGGGCGAGGGGGTACAATGAGCAGTTCTTC. Protein: CSAPQVRARGYNEQFF.

This clonotype was seen more than once but under ten times. The chain employs TRBV20-1 and TRBJ1-2; D unclear. Deletions cut 6 bases from V and 5 bases from J, with 16 bases between. The CDR3 loop spans 13 amino acids. Germline CDR1 is DFQATT and CDR2 is SNEGSKA (reference sequence). This CDR3 reads CSAHPPGLYGYTF. The CDR3 DNA reads TGCAGTGCCCATCCCCCGGGGTTATATGGCTACACCTTC.

The rearrangement links TRBV7-2 to TRBJ2-7; D might be TRBD1 or TRBD2, each matching 5 bases. Germline V lookup: CDR1 SGHTA, CDR2 FQGNSA. This CDR3 region has 16 residues. The V and J ends lost 2 bases and 5 bases respectively, with 19 bases between them. The CDR3 loop reads CASSLRPGRRDHEQYF. CDR3 DNA sequence: TGTGCCAGCAGCTTACGACCGGGACGAAGGGATCACGAGCAGTACTTC.

The chain uses TRBV6-5 and TRBJ2-3, with a possible D match to TRBD1 (6 bases). Germline values: CDR1 MNHEY, CDR2 SVGAGI. This CDR3 is built from 17 residues. With 2 bases removed from V and 5 bases from J, the gap between germline ends came to 20 bases. DNA for the CDR3: TGTGCCAGCAGTTACAACCGGGACACCTCAAGCGGAGATACGCAGTATTTT. As protein: CASSYNRDTSSGDTQYF.

This sequence joins TRBV4-3 and TRBJ2-1; TRBD2 is a possible D gene (7 bases). Trimming pared 2 bases from V and 0 bases from J, leaving 11 bases between. CDR3 length equals 16 residues. The V gene's germline CDR1 is LGHNA and CDR2 YSLEER. CDR3 in DNA: TGCGCCAGCAGCCAAATCGCGGGGGCCTCCTACAATGAGCAGTTCTTC. This encodes CASSQIAGASYNEQFF.

This clonotype was seen ten or more times. The V call is TRBV12-3 or TRBV12-4, the J call TRBJ2-5; D unclear. The V end was cut by 3 bases, the J end by 3 bases, with 5 bases between. The CDR3 sequence is 12 residues long. CDR3 DNA: TGTGCCAGCAGTTTGCCCAAAGAGACCCAGTACTTC. Protein sequence: CASSLPKETQYF.

The rearrangement uses TRBV25-1 and TRBJ2-7, with D tentatively TRBD2 (5 bases). Germline CDR1 and CDR2: MGHDK and SYGVNS. The CDR3 has 15 amino acids. The V end was cut by 1 base, the J end by 3 bases, with 13 bases between. The CDR3 DNA reads TGTGCCAGCAGTGAATTCACGGGGTACGTCTACGAGCAGTACTTC. Translating it yields CASSEFTGYVYEQYF.

The chain couples TRBV20-1 to TRBJ1-6; D uncertain. The V end lost 5 bases, the J end lost 0 bases, and 5 bases lay between the germline ends. Per the germline V gene, CDR1 is DFQATT and CDR2 is SNEGSKA (reference sequence). The CDR3 covers 13 residues. In DNA form, the CDR3 reads TGCAGTGCTGAGAGCTCCTATAATTCACCCCTCCACTTT. Encoded protein: CSAESSYNSPLHF.

The chain links TRBV10-3 to TRBJ2-2, with D possibly matching TRBD1 (6 bases). V lost 6 bases, J lost 2 bases, and 10 bases lay in between. In germline, CDR1 is ENHRY, CDR2 SYGVKD. The CDR3 contains 14 residues. The CDR3 loop reads CAIRRTVNTGELFF. The CDR3 DNA is TGTGCCATCAGAAGGACAGTAAACACCGGGGAGCTGTTTTTT.

This CDR3 is CASSDFTDTQYF. CDR3 coding DNA: TGTGCCAGCAGTGACTTCACAGATACGCAGTATTTT. The chain employs TRBV25-1 and TRBJ2-3; D call uncertain. Germline loops: CDR1 MGHDK, CDR2 SYGVNS. The CDR3 is 12 amino acids. V lost 3 bases to trimming and J lost 2 bases, with 3 bases between them.

The rearrangement uses TRBV19 and TRBJ1-1; tentative D call: TRBD1 (5 bases). Germline lookup yields CDR1 LNHDA and CDR2 SQIVND (reference sequence). The V end lost 0 bases, the J end lost 9 bases, and 14 bases lay between the germline ends. The CDR3 consists of 14 residues. As DNA, the CDR3 is TGTGCCAGTAGTATAGAAGCGGGACCAAGTAAAGCTTTCTTT. Encoded protein: CASSIEAGPSKAFF.